A single sample gave rise to the 24 T cell receptor beta chains below, sequenced in a study of regulatory T cells in long-lasting Graves disease. The authors built TCR beta libraries using iRepertoire HTBI primers and Arm-PCR of CDR3 regions. TCRdb reprocessed the multiplex PCR reads with MiXCR, giving one entry per CDR3 protein. The sample has 400,000 to 450,000 distinct CDR3 sequences, around 15% seen once. Time point defined: newly diagnosed GD, antithyroid drugs for less than 3 months. The TCR library was made from RNA that had been extracted from PBMCs in TRIzol. Another study also made use of these data, one on T cells in Graves' hyperthyroidism and ophthalmopathy.

The sample consisted of peripheral blood mononuclear cells (PBMCs), taken at new diagnosis, from a patient treated with antithyroid drugs. These receptors came from a woman in her twenties or thirties with Graves disease.

This clonotype has ten or more counts. V and J are TRBV3-1 and TRBJ2-1, with D unclear. The CDR3 runs to 12 residues. V lost 0 bases to trimming and J lost 8 bases, with 5 bases between them. Looked up from germline, CDR1 is LGHDT and CDR2 is YNNKEL (reference sequence). CDR3 in amino acids: CASSQDQYEQFF. CDR3 bases: TGTGCCAGCAGCCAAGACCAATATGAGCAGTTCTTC.

This clonotype was seen repeatedly, ten times or more. The chain couples TRBV6-1 to TRBJ2-1; D may be TRBD2 (6 bases). The CDR3 length is 13 residues. Deletions cut 11 bases from V and 8 bases from J, with 19 bases between. Germline CDR1 and CDR2: MNHNS and SASEGT. CDR3: CAVGQSRRDEQFF. CDR3 DNA: TGTGCCGTAGGTCAAAGCAGGAGGGATGAGCAGTTCTTC.

The rearrangement joins TRBV2 to TRBJ2-7; 10 bases are shared with TRBD1. There are 14 residues in the CDR3. CDR1 and CDR2 (germline): SNHLY, FYNNEI. With 4 bases clipped from V and 3 bases from J, the junction kept 3 bases outside the gene matches. In DNA form, the CDR3 reads TGTGCCAGCAGTGGGGGGACAGGGGTCTACGAGCAGTACTTC. This gives the protein CASSGGTGVYEQYF.

Many counts were recorded for this clonotype. CDR3 nucleotides: TGCAGTGCTCGCCCCGGGTCGAGCTTGGACTACGAGCAGTACTTC. This sequence encodes CSARPGSSLDYEQYF. This sequence joins TRBV20-1 and TRBJ2-7; no reliable D call. The germline V gene has CDR1 DFQATT and CDR2 SNEGSKA (reference sequence). The ends were cut back, 5 bases at V and 3 bases at J, with 20 bases in the middle. This CDR3 contains 15 residues.

The rearrangement joins TRBV11-2 to TRBJ2-2; D is possibly TRBD1 (6 bases). V lost 0 bases and J 2 bases, leaving 13 bases between the germline ends. Germline CDR1 and CDR2: SGHAT and FQNNGV. The CDR3 contains 17 residues. The CDR3 protein is CASSLEHQGTNTGELFF. The CDR3 nucleotides are TGTGCCAGCAGCTTAGAACATCAGGGGACCAACACCGGGGAGCTGTTTTTT.

The sample holds a few counts of this clonotype. The chain employs TRBV15 and TRBJ2-7; 8 bases agree with TRBD2. The CDR3 has 15 amino acids. Germline V gene lookup returns CDR1 LNHNV and CDR2 YYDKDF (reference sequence). The V gene end was trimmed by 1 base and the J gene end by 6 bases; junction bases not matched to a gene: 8. CDR3 DNA: TGTGCCACCAGCAGAGGTGGGGCGGGAGGAAGCGAGCAGTACTTC. Translation gives CATSRGGAGGSEQYF. Filled out from reference TRBV15 and TRBJ2-7, the complete variable domain reads DAMVIQNPRYQVTQFGKPVTLSCSQTLNHNVMYWYQQKSSQAPKLLFHYYDKDFNNEADTPDNFQSRRPNTSFCFLDIRSPGLGDTAMYLCATSRGGAGGSEQYFGPGTRLTVT.

The V call is TRBV2, the J call TRBJ2-3; 9 bases fit TRBD2. V was clipped by 10 bases and J by 7 bases; unmatched bases: 9. The CDR3 is made up of 13 amino acids. Per germline, CDR1 SNHLY and CDR2 FYNNEI. The CDR3 region has the DNA TGTGCCACAACTAGCGGGCAAACAAATACGCAGTATTTT. Translating it yields CATTSGQTNTQYF.

This clonotype was counted a few times. The chain is built from TRBV3-1 and TRBJ1-5, with D unclear. CDR1 and CDR2 from the germline V gene are LGHDT and YNNKEL (reference sequence). This CDR3 has 15 amino acids. V was clipped by 0 bases and J by 6 bases, with 12 bases between them. CDR3 amino acids: CASSQDGGRGQPQHF. The CDR3 DNA is TGTGCCAGCAGCCAAGATGGTGGGCGGGGTCAGCCCCAGCATTTT.

In this sample, this clonotype turned up many times. CDR3 sequence (DNA): TGTGCCAGCAGCTTAGCAGGAGGGGGAGGTCAGCCCCAGCATTTT. Translated: CASSLAGGGGQPQHF. The V call is TRBV7-2, the J call TRBJ1-5; perhaps TRBD1 as D (6 bases). The germline V gene encodes CDR1 SGHTA and CDR2 FQGNSA. The ends were cut back, 0 bases at V and 6 bases at J, with 12 bases in the middle. The CDR3 runs to 15 residues.

The table lists this clonotype with many counts. This chain connects TRBV3-1 to TRBJ2-3, with D possibly being TRBD1 or TRBD2 (5 bases each). CDR1 LGHDT and CDR2 YNNKEL come from the germline V gene (reference sequence). V dropped 1 base and J dropped 14 bases, with 19 bases sitting between them. This CDR3 has 14 residues. CDR3: CASSQGEGSGSRYF. The CDR3 region has the DNA TGTGCCAGCAGCCAAGGCGAGGGGTCCGGCAGTCGGTATTTT.

In this sample, this clonotype turned up many times. The CDR3 DNA follows: TGTGCCAGCAGCCTCTCCCAGGGTACCTACGAGCAGTACTTC. Translating it yields CASSLSQGTYEQYF. This chain links TRBV7-2 with TRBJ2-7; D perhaps matches TRBD1 (5 bases). Germline V CDR1 and CDR2: SGHTA, FQGNSA. Trimming cost V 5 bases and J 2 bases, with 13 bases left between them. There are 14 residues in the CDR3. The full variable domain, rest sourced from reference TRBV7-2 and TRBJ2-7, is GAGVSQSPSNKVTEKGKDVELRCDPISGHTALYWYRQSLGQGLEFLIYFQGNSAPDKSGLPSDRFSAERTGGSVSTLTIQRTQQEDSAVYLCASSLSQGTYEQYFGPGTRLTVT.

This clonotype has a handful of counts. The chain recombines TRBV28 with TRBJ2-3; D gene ambiguous. In germline, CDR1 is MDHEN, CDR2 SYDVKM. There are 15 residues in the CDR3. V lost 5 bases, J lost 1 base, and 13 bases lay in between. The CDR3 loop is CASSPYTGGTDTQYF. CDR3 nucleotides: TGTGCCAGCAGTCCTTACACCGGCGGCACAGATACGCAGTATTTT.

This clonotype was detected a few times. The chain carries TRBV28 and TRBJ2-3; D is ambiguous. Germline loops: CDR1 MDHEN, CDR2 SYDVKM. With 10 bases removed from V and 1 base from J, the gap between germline ends came to 15 bases. The CDR3 runs to 14 residues. CDR3: CATTVRTGTDTQYF. CDR3 nucleotide sequence: TGTGCCACCACGGTACGGACGGGCACAGATACGCAGTATTTT.

This sequence joins TRBV28 and TRBJ2-1; tentatively, D is TRBD2 (6 bases). V lost 7 bases, J lost 5 bases, and 12 bases lay in between. Per germline, CDR1 MDHEN and CDR2 SYDVKM. The CDR3 sequence is 13 residues long. The CDR3 nucleotides read TGTGCCAGCACCTCGGGACTTAACAATGAGCAGTTCTTC. It is translated as CASTSGLNNEQFF.

This clonotype was seen repeatedly, ten times or more. The chain couples TRBV7-9 to TRBJ2-3; the D is unclear. This CDR3 comprises 15 residues. Germline-derived CDR1 and CDR2 are SEHNR and FQNEAQ (reference sequence). V was pared by 5 bases and J by 0 bases, with 12 bases between. Here the CDR3 DNA reads TGTGCCAGCAGCGCGTCCTCAGCTAGCACAGATACGCAGTATTTT. Encoded protein: CASSASSASTDTQYF.

This clonotype has at least ten counts. The genes are TRBV7-2 and TRBJ2-1; 9 bases align to TRBD2. J lost 7 bases, V lost 5 bases, and 9 bases had no gene match. In germline, CDR1 is SGHTA, CDR2 FQGNSA. CDR3 size: 15 residues. The CDR3 DNA follows: TGTGCCAGCAGCCCCTGGGGTAGCGGGGGTAATGAGCAGTTCTTC. Translating it yields CASSPWGSGGNEQFF.

In this sample, this clonotype turned up many times. The V call is TRBV28, the J call TRBJ2-7; D gene unclear. Per the germline V gene, CDR1 is MDHEN and CDR2 is SYDVKM. This CDR3 is built from 16 residues. V was cut by 6 bases and J by 0 bases, with 18 bases left in between. This CDR3 is CASRPNILGSSYEQYF. The CDR3 DNA follows: TGTGCCAGCAGGCCTAACATCTTGGGCAGCTCCTACGAGCAGTACTTC.

This clonotype has a count of ten or more. The CDR3 region has the DNA TGTGCCAGCAGTTTCGAGGGGGGGCCGGGGGGCTACACCTTC. Its translation is CASSFEGGPGGYTF. The V and J genes are TRBV27 and TRBJ1-2, with D perhaps TRBD1 (6 bases). Germline V CDR1 and CDR2: MNHEY, SMNVEV (reference sequence). The CDR3 has 14 amino acids. The V gene lost 3 bases and the J gene lost 8 bases, with 16 bases spanning the gap.

This clonotype was counted many times. Mismatch with germline at one junction end may stem from a read error. The rearrangement uses TRBV15 and TRBJ2-7, with D possibly TRBD2 on 6 matching bases. CDR3 length equals 13 residues. The germline gives CDR1 LNHNV, CDR2 YYDKDF (reference sequence). The CDR3 DNA reads as TGTGCCACCAGCATCACCTACCGGGACTTAGTAAACTTC. Translating it yields CATSITYRDLVNF.

This clonotype was found many times. The chain recombines TRBV20-1 with TRBJ2-7, with a tentative D call TRBD1 (6 bases). The CDR3 loop spans 13 amino acids. Germline V gene data show CDR1 as DFQATT and CDR2 as SNEGSKA (reference sequence). Trimming removed 3 bases at V and 2 bases at J, with 11 bases between. CDR3 in amino acids: CSASQGSPYEQYF. The CDR3 nucleotides are TGCAGTGCTAGTCAGGGGAGCCCCTACGAGCAGTACTTC.

In its sample, this clonotype was seen a few times. The V call is TRBV20-1, the J call TRBJ1-5, with 9 bases fitting TRBD1. The CDR3 spans 15 residues. J was trimmed by 4 bases and V by 1 base; bases with no gene match: 5. Germline-derived CDR1 and CDR2 are DFQATT and SNEGSKA (reference sequence). CDR3 sequence: CSARVATGGNQPQHF. DNA for the CDR3: TGCAGTGCTAGAGTGGCGACAGGGGGTAATCAGCCCCAGCATTTT.

This sequence joins TRBV9 and TRBJ2-2; D may be TRBD2 (7 bases). V gave up 0 bases and J gave up 4 bases, with 13 bases separating them. This CDR3 spans 16 amino acids. Germline assignment: CDR1 SGDLS and CDR2 YYNGEE. The CDR3 region has the DNA TGTGCCAGCAGCGTAGAAGGGGGGGGGAGCACCGGGGAGCTGTTTTTT. This translates into CASSVEGGGSTGELFF.

This clonotype was counted between two and nine times. This chain uses TRBV9 with TRBJ2-4; the match to TRBD1 covers 9 bases. The CDR3 has 16 amino acids. Germline trimming cut 4 bases from V and 1 base from J; bases unmatched to any gene: 6. The V gene's germline CDR1 is SGDLS and CDR2 YYNGEE. The CDR3 bases are TGTGCCAGCAGCTCGGGGACAGGGATGGCCAAAAACATTCAGTACTTC. It yields the protein CASSSGTGMAKNIQYF.

In this sample, this clonotype turned up many times. The gene calls are TRBV30 and TRBJ1-1; D ambiguous. Per germline, CDR1 GTSNPN and CDR2 SVGIG (reference sequence). Trimming removed 1 base at V and 0 bases at J, with 15 bases between. The CDR3 runs 16 residues. The CDR3 here is CAWSAPAERLNTEAFF. The CDR3 nucleotides are TGTGCCTGGAGTGCCCCCGCAGAAAGGCTGAACACTGAAGCTTTCTTT.